The present TCR beta chain was sequenced within a study of regulatory T cells in long-lasting Graves disease. Study conclusions and caveats: Newly diagnosed patients had higher TCR diversity than persistent Graves' patients did.

The time point is: newly diagnosed GD, antithyroid drugs for less than 3 months. Scientists built the TCR library using RNA that was extracted from PBMCs. This clonotype occurred many times. Its cognate antigen is unknown. With 4 bases clipped from V and 4 bases from J, the junction kept 6 bases outside the gene matches. The CDR3 sequence is 14 residues long. The germline V gene has CDR1 SGHRS and CDR2 YFSETQ. Sequencing libraries for TCR beta were prepared with iRepertoire HTBI primers and Arm-PCR of CDR3 regions. TCRdb re-analysed the multiplex PCR reads in MiXCR, keeping a single row per CDR3 protein. The sample records 500,000 or so distinct CDR3 sequences, about 16% being singletons. The same data also went into a second study, on T cells in Graves' hyperthyroidism and ophthalmopathy.

The V and J genes are TRBV5-1 and TRBJ1-1; 8 nucleotides match TRBD1. The receptor's source is a woman aged 35-65 years with Graves disease. Sequencing was performed on peripheral blood mononuclear cells (PBMCs), taken at new diagnosis, from a patient treated with antithyroid drugs. In DNA form, the CDR3 reads TGCGCCAGCAGCGGAACAGGGGGGAGCACTGAAGCTTTCTTT. As protein: CASSGTGGSTEAFF.